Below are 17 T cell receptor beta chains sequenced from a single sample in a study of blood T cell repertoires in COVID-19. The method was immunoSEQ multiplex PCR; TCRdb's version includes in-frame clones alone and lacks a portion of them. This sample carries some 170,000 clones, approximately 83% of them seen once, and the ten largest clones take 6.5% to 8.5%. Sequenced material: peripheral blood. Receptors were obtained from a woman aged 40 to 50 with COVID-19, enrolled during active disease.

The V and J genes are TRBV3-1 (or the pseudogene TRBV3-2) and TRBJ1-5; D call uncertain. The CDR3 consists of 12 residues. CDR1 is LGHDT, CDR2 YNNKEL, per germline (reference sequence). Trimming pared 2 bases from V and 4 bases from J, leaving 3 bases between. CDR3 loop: CASSQRNQPQHF. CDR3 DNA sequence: TGTGCCAGCAGCCAACGGAATCAGCCCCAGCATTTT.

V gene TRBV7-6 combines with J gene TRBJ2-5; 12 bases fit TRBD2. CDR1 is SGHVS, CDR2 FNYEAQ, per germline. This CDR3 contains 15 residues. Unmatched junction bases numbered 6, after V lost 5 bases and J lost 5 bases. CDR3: CASSGLAGQGETQYF. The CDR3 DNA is TGTGCCAGCAGCGGACTAGCGGGACAAGGCGAGACCCAGTACTTC.

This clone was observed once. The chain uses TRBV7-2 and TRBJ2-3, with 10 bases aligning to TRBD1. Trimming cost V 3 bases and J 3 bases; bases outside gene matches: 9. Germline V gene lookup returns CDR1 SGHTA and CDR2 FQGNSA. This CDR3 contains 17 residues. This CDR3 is CASSFNPTGGLTDTQYF. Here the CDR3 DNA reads TGTGCCAGCAGCTTCAATCCGACAGGGGGCCTAACAGATACGCAGTATTTT.

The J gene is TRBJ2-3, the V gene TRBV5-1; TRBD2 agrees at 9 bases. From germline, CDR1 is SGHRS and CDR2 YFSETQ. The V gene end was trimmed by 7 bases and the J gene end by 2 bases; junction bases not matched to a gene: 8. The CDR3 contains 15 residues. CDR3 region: CASANSGGFTDTQYF. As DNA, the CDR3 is TGCGCCAGCGCCAATAGCGGGGGCTTCACAGATACGCAGTATTTT.

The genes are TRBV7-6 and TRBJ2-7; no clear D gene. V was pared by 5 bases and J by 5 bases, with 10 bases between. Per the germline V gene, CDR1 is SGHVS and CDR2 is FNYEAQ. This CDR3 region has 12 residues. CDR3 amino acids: CASSLDTDEQYF. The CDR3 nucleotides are TGTGCCAGCAGCCTAGACACCGACGAGCAGTACTTC.

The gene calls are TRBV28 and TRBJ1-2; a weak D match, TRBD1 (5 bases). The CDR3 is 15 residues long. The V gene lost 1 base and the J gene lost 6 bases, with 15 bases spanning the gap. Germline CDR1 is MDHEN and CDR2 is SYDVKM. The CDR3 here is CASSLYGTGDHGYTF. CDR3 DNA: TGTGCCAGCAGTTTATATGGGACGGGGGACCATGGCTACACCTTC.

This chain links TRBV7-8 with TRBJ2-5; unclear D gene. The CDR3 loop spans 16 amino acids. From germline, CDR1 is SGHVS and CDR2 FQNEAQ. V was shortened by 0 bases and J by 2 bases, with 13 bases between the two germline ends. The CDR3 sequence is CASSLAWSNLQETQYF. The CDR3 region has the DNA TGTGCCAGCAGCTTAGCGTGGAGCAATCTACAAGAGACCCAGTACTTC.

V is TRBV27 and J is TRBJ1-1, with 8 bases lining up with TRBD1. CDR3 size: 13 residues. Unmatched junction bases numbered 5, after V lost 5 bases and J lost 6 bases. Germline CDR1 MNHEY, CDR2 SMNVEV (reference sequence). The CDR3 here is CASSLGQGAEAFF. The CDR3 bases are TGTGCCAGCAGTCTTGGACAGGGCGCTGAAGCTTTCTTT.

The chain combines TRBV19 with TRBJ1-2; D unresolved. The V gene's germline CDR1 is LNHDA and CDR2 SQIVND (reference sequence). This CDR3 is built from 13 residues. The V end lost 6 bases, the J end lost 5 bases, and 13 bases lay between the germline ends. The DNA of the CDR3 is TGTGCCAGTAGCCTAGAGGTCAGATATGGCTACACCTTC. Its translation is CASSLEVRYGYTF.

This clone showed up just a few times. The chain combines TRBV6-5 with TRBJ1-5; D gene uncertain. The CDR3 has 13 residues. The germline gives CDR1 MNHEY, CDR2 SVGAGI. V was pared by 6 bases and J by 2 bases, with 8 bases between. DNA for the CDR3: TGTGCCAGCAGGAGCCTGGGCAATCAGCCCCAGCATTTT. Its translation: CASRSLGNQPQHF.

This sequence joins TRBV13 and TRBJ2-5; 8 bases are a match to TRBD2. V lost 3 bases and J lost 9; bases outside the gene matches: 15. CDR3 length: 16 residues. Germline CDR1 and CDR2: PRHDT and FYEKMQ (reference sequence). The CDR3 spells CASSLVSGVRVGAQYF. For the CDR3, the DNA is TGTGCCAGCAGCTTGGTTAGCGGGGTCCGTGTTGGGGCCCAGTACTTC.

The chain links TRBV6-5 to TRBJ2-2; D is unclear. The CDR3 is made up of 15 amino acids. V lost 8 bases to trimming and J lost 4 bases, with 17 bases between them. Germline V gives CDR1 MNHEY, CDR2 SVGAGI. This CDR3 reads CASEKTSESTGELFF. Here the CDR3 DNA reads TGTGCCAGCGAAAAAACCTCGGAGAGCACCGGGGAGCTGTTTTTT.

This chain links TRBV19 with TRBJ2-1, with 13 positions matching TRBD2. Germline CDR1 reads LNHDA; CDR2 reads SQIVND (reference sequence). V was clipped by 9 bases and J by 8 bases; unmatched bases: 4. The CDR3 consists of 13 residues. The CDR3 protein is CASGTSGTDEQFF. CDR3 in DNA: TGTGCCAGCGGGACTAGCGGGACCGATGAGCAGTTCTTC.

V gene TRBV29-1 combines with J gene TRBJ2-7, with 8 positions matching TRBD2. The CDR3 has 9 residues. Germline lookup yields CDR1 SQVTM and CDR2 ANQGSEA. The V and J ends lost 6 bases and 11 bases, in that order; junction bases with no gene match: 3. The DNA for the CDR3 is TGCAGCGTCGGGGGGGCCGAGTACTTC. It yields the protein CSVGGAEYF.

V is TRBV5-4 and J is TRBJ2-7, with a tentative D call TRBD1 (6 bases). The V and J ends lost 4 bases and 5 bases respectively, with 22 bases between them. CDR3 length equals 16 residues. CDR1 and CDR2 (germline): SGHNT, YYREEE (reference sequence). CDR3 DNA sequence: TGTGCCAGCAGCGGGACATGGAAAGGGAATAAGGACGAGCAGTACTTC. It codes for CASSGTWKGNKDEQYF.

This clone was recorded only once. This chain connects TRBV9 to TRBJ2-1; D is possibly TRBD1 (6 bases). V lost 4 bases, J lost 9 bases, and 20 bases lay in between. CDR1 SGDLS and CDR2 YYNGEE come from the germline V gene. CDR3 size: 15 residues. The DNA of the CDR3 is TGTGCCAGCAGCCCGACCCCCCTAGAAGGGGGTGAGCAGTTCTTC. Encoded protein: CASSPTPLEGGEQFF.

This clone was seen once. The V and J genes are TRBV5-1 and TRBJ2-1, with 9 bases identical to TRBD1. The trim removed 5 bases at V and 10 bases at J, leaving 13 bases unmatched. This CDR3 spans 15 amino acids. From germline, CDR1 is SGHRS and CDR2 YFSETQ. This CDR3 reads CASRSRDRVVNEQFF. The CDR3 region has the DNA TGCGCCAGCAGGTCCCGGGACAGGGTGGTAAACGAGCAGTTCTTC.